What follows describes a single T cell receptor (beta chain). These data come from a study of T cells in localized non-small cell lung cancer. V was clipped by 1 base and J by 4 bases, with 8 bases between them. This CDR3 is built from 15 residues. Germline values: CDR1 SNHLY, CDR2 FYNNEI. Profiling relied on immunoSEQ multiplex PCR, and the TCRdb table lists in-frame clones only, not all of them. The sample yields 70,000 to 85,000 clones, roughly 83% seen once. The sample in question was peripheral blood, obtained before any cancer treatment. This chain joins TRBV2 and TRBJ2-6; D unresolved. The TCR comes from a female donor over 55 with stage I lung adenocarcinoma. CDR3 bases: TGTGCCAGCAGTGAAGGGCGCGGAGGGGCCAACGTCCTGACTTTC. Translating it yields CASSEGRGGANVLTF.